This T cell receptor (beta chain) was identified in a study of early T cells in non-severe SARS-CoV-2 infection. Ten or more counts support this clonotype. CDR1 is SQVTM and CDR2 is ANQGSEA in the germline V gene. The CDR3 has 13 residues. V lost 6 bases to trimming and J lost 2 bases; unmatched junction nucleotides: 6. TCRdb ran MiXCR on the 5' RACE reads and lists one entry per CDR3 protein. The top ten hold 6.5% to 9% of the sample, which has 75,000 to 100,000 distinct CDR3 sequences, approximately 15% seen once. The V call is TRBV29-1, the J call TRBJ2-7, with 8 nucleotides matching TRBD1. The sequencing input was whole blood. The TCR was taken from an adult who was a healthcare worker with PCR-confirmed SARS-CoV-2 infection or an uninfected control (not recorded which). CDR3 DNA sequence: TGCAGCGTGCTGACAGGGGAGGCCTACGAGCAGTACTTC. Protein product: CSVLTGEAYEQYF.